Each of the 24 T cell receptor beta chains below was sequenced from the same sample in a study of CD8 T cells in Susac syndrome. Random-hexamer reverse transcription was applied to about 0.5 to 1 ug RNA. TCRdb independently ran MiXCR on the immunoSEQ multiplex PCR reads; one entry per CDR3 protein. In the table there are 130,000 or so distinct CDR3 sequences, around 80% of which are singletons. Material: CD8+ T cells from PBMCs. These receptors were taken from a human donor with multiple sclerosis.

CDR3 sequence (DNA): TGTGCCACCAGCAACGTCAGGGATAACTATGGCTACACCTTC. This gives the protein CATSNVRDNYGYTF. The J gene is TRBJ1-2, the V gene TRBV15, with D perhaps matching TRBD1 (5 bases). This CDR3 region has 14 residues. In germline, CDR1 is LNHNV, CDR2 YYDKDF (reference sequence). V was cut by 4 bases and J by 1 base, with 10 bases left in between.

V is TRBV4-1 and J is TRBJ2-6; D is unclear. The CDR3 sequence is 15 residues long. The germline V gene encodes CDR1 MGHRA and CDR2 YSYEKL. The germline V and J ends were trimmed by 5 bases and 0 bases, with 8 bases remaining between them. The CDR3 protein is CASSASSSGANVLTF. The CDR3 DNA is TGCGCCAGCAGCGCAAGCAGCTCTGGGGCCAACGTCCTGACTTTC.

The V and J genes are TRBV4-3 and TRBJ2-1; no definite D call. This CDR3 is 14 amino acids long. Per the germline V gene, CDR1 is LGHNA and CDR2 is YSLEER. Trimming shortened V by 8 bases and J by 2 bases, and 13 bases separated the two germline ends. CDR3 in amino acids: CASGPGGTYNEQFF. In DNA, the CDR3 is TGCGCCAGCGGCCCCGGCGGAACCTACAATGAGCAGTTCTTC.

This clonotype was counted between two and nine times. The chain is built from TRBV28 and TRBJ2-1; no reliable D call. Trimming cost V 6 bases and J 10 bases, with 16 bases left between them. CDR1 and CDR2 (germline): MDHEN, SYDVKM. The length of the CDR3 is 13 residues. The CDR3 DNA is TGTGCCAGCAGAGAAACACGAATGGGGGAGCAGTTCTTC. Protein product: CASRETRMGEQFF.

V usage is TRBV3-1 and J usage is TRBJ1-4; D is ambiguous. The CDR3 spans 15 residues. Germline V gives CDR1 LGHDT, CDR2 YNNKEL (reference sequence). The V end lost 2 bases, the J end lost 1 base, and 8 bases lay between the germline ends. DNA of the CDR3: TGTGCCAGCAGCCAATCGCTGGGAACTAATGAAAAACTGTTTTTT. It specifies CASSQSLGTNEKLFF. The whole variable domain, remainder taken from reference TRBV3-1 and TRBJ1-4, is DTAVSQTPKYLVTQMGNDKSIKCEQNLGHDTMYWYKQDSKKFLKIMFSYNNKELIINETVPNRFSPKSPDKAHLNLHINSLELGDSAVYFCASSQSLGTNEKLFFGSGTQLSVL.

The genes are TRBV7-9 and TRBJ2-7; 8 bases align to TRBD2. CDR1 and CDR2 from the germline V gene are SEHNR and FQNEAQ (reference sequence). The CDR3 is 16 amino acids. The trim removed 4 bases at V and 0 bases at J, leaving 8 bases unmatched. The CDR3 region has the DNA TGTGCCAGCAGCTACGGTGCGGGAGGTACCTCCTACGAGCAGTACGTC. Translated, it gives CASSYGAGGTSYEQYV.

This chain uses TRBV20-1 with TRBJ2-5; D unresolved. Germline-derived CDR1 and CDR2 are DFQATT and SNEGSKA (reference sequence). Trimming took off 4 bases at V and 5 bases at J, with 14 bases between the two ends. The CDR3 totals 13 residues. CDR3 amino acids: CSAITLFGETQYF. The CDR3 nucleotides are TGCAGTGCTATAACATTATTCGGGGAGACCCAGTACTTC.

The CDR3 loop is CASGRGGSINEQFF. CDR3 DNA sequence: TGTGCCAGCGGACGGGGAGGTTCAATCAATGAGCAGTTCTTC. V gene TRBV6-2 or TRBV6-3 combines with J gene TRBJ2-1, with D perhaps TRBD2 (6 bases). V was clipped by 8 bases and J by 6 bases, with 17 bases between them. Germline V gene sequence: CDR1 MNHEY, CDR2 SVGEGT. The CDR3 is made up of 14 amino acids.

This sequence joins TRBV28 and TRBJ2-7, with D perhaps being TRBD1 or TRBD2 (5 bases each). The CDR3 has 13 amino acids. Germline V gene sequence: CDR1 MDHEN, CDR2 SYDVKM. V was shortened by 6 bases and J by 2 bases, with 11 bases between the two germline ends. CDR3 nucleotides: TGTGCCAGCAGCCATCGGGGCCCCTACGAGCAGTACTTC. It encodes CASSHRGPYEQYF.

The DNA for the CDR3 is TGTGCCACTCACGTTGCCCCGGAGAGGCAGTTCTTC. This encodes CATHVAPERQFF. The gene calls are TRBV27 and TRBJ2-1; D gene unclear. This CDR3 has 12 amino acids. Trimming took off 10 bases at V and 12 bases at J, with 19 bases between the two ends. From germline, CDR1 is MNHEY and CDR2 SMNVEV (reference sequence).

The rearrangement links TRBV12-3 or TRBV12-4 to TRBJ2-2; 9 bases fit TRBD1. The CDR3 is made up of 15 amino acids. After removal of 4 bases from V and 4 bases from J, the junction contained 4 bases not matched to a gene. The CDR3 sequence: CASSWTGEGTGELFF. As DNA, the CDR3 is TGTGCCAGCAGTTGGACAGGGGAAGGCACCGGGGAGCTGTTTTTT.

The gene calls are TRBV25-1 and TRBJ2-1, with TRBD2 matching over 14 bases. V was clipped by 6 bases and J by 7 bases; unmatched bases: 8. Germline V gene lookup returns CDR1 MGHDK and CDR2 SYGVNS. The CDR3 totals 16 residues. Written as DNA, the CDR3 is TGTGCCAGCAGGATAACCGGGACTAGCGGGAGAAATGAGCAGTTCTTC. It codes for CASRITGTSGRNEQFF.

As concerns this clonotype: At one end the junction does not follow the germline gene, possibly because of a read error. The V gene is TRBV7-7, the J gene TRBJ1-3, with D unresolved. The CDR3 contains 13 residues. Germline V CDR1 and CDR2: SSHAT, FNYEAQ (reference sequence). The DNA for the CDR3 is TGTGCTAGCAGCTCCTCAAGGGGAAACACCATATATTTT. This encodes CASSSSRGNTIYF.

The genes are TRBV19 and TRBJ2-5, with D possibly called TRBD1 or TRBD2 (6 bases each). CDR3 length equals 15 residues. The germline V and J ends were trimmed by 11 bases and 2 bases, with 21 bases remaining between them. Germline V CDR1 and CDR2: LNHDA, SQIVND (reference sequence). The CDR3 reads CASSPVTGTQETQYF. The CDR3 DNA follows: TGTGCCTCCTCCCCCGTTACAGGGACTCAAGAGACCCAGTACTTC.

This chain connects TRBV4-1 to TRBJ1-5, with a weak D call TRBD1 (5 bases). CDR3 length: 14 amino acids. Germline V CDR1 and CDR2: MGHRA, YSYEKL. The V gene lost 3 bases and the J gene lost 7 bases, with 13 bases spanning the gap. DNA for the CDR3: TGCGCCAGCAGCCACGGGGGGGGGTACCAGCCCCAGCATTTT. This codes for CASSHGGGYQPQHF.

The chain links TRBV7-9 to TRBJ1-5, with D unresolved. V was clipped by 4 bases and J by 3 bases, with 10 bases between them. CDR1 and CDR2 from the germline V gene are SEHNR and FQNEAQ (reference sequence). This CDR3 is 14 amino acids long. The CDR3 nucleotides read TGTGCCAGCAGCTATGAGGGAAACAATCAGCCCCAGCATTTT. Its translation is CASSYEGNNQPQHF.

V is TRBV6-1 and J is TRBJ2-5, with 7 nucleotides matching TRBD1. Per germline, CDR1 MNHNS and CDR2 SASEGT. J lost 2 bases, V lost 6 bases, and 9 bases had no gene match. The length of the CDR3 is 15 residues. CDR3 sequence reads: CASSPVTGVQETQYF. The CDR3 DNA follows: TGTGCCAGCAGCCCCGTTACAGGGGTACAAGAGACCCAGTACTTC.

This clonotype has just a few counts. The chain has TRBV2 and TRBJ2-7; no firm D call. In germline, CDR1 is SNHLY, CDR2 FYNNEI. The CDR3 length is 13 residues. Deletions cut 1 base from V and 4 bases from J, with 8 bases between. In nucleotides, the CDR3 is TGTGCCAGCAGTGAAGGAGTGGCTTACGAGCAGTACTTC. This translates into CASSEGVAYEQYF.

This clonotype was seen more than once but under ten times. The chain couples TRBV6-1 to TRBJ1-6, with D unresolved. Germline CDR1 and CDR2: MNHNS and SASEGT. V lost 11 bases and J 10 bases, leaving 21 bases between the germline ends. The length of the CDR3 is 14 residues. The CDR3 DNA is TGTGCCGCGTGCAATTCCCCGGCCGCATCACCCCTCCACTTT. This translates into CAACNSPAASPLHF.

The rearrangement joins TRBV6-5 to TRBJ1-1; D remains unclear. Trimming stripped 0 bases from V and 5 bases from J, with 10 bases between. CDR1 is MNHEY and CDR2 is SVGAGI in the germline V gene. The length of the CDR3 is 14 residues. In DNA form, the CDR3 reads TGTGCCAGCAGTTACTCTTCGGGGTGGACTGAAGCTTTCTTT. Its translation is CASSYSSGWTEAFF.

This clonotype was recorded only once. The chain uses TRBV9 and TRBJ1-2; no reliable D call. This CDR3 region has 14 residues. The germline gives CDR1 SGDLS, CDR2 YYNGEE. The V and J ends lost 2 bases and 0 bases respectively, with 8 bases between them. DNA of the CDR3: TGTGCCAGCAGCGTTTGGGATTCTAACTATGGCTACACCTTC. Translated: CASSVWDSNYGYTF.

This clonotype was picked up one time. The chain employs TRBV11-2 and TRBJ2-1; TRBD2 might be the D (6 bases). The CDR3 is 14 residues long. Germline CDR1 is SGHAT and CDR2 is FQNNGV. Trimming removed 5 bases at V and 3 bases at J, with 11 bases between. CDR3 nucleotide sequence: TGTGCCAGCAGCCCCCGGGAGAGCTACAATGAGCAGTTCTTC. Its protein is CASSPRESYNEQFF.

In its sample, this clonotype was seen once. This CDR3 reads CASSLVTGGHQPQHF. The CDR3 DNA sequence: TGTGCCAGCAGCTTAGTCACAGGGGGTCATCAGCCCCAGCATTTT. This rearrangement joins TRBV7-8 to TRBJ1-5, with 8 bases aligning to TRBD1. CDR1 SGHVS and CDR2 FQNEAQ come from the germline V gene. The V segment lost 1 base and the J segment 5 bases; nucleotides outside the gene matches: 4. CDR3 size: 15 residues.

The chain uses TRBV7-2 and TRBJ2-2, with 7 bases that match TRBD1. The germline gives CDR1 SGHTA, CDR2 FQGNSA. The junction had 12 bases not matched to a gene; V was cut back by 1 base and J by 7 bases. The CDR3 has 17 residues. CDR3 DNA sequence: TGTGCCAGCAGCTTAGATTGGGTACAGGGGCAGGGCGGGGAGCTGTTTTTT. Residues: CASSLDWVQGQGGELFF.